Listed below are T cell receptor beta chains from one sample, sequenced in a study of blood T cell repertoires in COVID-19. Sequenced by immunoSEQ multiplex PCR; TCRdb stores in-frame clones only, minus some. The repertoire holds more than 70,000 clones, more than 75% seen once, with approximately 22% in the top ten. Sequencing used peripheral blood. The receptors derive from a human donor in a cohort sampled during active COVID-19. Both conserved end residues are part of each CDR3. Each record gives: D gene, J gene, clone size, V gene, CDR3 DNA, CDR3 protein. D genes are given only for firm matches. Part of the rows lack a size; the others show once, few, many or a class for expanded clones.

TRBD2 TRBJ2-2 once TRBV10-3 TGTGCCACCATCCAGGGACTAGCGGGGACCGGGGAGCTGTTTTTT CATIQGLAGTGELFF
- TRBJ1-5 few TRBV20-1 TGCAGTGCTAGTGGGGCCACTAGCAATCAGCCCCAGCATTTT CSASGATSNQPQHF
TRBD1 TRBJ2-1 - TRBV19 TGTGCCAGTAGTAGGAGACAGGGGGTCGCGGACAATGAGCAGTTCTTC CASSRRQGVADNEQFF
TRBD1 TRBJ2-2 - TRBV6-2/TRBV6-3 TGTGCCAGCAGTTATCTCCGACAGGGGGTAGGCGGGGAGCTGTTTTTT CASSYLRQGVGGELFF
- TRBJ2-7 few TRBV30 TGTGCAGCGTCCGTGACTGGCTACGAGCAGTACTTC CAASVTGYEQYF
TRBD1 TRBJ1-2 - TRBV28 TGTGCCAGCAGTTCGGGACAGGATTGGAATGGCTACACCTTC CASSSGQDWNGYTF
TRBD1 TRBJ2-2 once TRBV7-6 TGTGCCAGCAGCTTAATTTTGTCCGGGACAGGGGGTAGGAGGACCGGGGAGCTGTTTTTT CASSLILSGTGGRRTGELFF
TRBD1 TRBJ2-7 few TRBV19 TGTGCCAGTAGCCCGCGTGCTCTACGGGACAGTACCTACGAGCAGTACTTC CASSPRALRDSTYEQYF
- TRBJ2-5 many TRBV2 TGTGCCAGCAGTGTTCAGGGGGGCTGGGAGACCCAGTACTTC CASSVQGGWETQYF
- TRBJ1-2 few TRBV5-3 TGTGCCAGAAGACGCGCCAGGGGCTATGGCTACACCTTC CARRRARGYGYTF
- TRBJ2-1 - TRBV5-4 TGTGCCAGCAGCTTGTCTAGCGCGTCCTACAATGAGCAGTTCTTC CASSLSSASYNEQFF
TRBD1 TRBJ2-5 - TRBV18 TGTGCCAGCTCACCACTAGGTGGACAGGGGCTGGAGACCCAGTACTTC CASSPLGGQGLETQYF
- TRBJ1-1 - TRBV5-5 TGTGCCAGCGACTGGTCGGGGAACACTGAAGCTTTCTTT CASDWSGNTEAFF
- TRBJ1-5 few TRBV20-1 TGCAGTGCTAGTCCCTACCCAAGATGGCCCCAGCATTTT CSASPYPRWPQHF
- TRBJ2-7 - TRBV5-1 TGCGCCAGCAGCTTTGGTGCGATAGGGGCCTACGAGCAGTACTTC CASSFGAIGAYEQYF
TRBD1 TRBJ1-1 - TRBV18 TGTGCCAGCTCACTGCGGACAGGGCCTAACACTGAAGCTTTCTTT CASSLRTGPNTEAFF
- TRBJ2-7 - TRBV7-2 TGTGCCAGCAGCTTAACGGGAGATCCCCACGAGCAGTACTTC CASSLTGDPHEQYF
- TRBJ1-1 - TRBV19 TGTGCCAGTAGTTACTTAACACAGGGCCTGAACACTGAAGCTTTCTTT CASSYLTQGLNTEAFF
TRBD1 TRBJ1-2 - TRBV10-3 TGTGCCATCAGTACGGACAGGGAGGGTGGCTACACCTTC CAISTDREGGYTF
TRBD2 TRBJ2-7 - TRBV11-1 TGTGCCAGCAGCCCCAGTTATAGCGGGAGGCGGTACGAGCAGTACTTC CASSPSYSGRRYEQYF
TRBD2 TRBJ2-3 - TRBV7-9 TGTGCCAGCAGCCACGGAGGACTAGCGACAAGAGATACGCAGTATTTT CASSHGGLATRDTQYF
- TRBJ2-3 - TRBV6-7 TGTGCCAGCAGTAGGAGAGGGGGGGGCTTGGGCACAGATACGCAGTATTTT CASSRRGGGLGTDTQYF
- TRBJ2-7 - TRBV7-2 TGTGCCAGCAGCGAGACTAGTGGGCGCTCCTACGAGCAGTACTTC CASSETSGRSYEQYF